The present T cell receptor (beta chain) was sequenced within a study of T cell repertoires in cytomegalovirus infection. Background on the study: HLA-B-restricted CMV epitopes that are well studied were used alongside recently identified HLA-C-restricted ones. Public signatures in TCR beta pointed to CMV infection and matching HLA type.

One entry per CDR3 protein, called by TCRdb with MiXCR from the reads. The table has over 250,000 distinct CDR3 sequences, less than 25% seen once; the top ten hold roughly 20%. There are 16 residues in the CDR3. The V gene lost 4 bases and the J gene lost 2 bases, with 13 bases spanning the gap. Germline CDR1 and CDR2: SGHNT and YYREEE (reference sequence). This clonotype was observed at least ten times. Its antigen remains unknown. Whole-study findings and limits: Carriers of CMV plus the relevant HLA were identified by cumulative public TCR beta family frequency. CMV-specific HLA-C-restricted TCR beta clonotypes dominated the ex vivo response.

The V call is TRBV5-4, the J call TRBJ2-6, with D possibly matching TRBD1 (5 bases). This sample comprised cultured PBMCs, obtained from culture after CMV antigen stimulation. This TCR was sampled from a human donor in good health (CMV status not recorded). Some clones in this sample may be carry-over from other donors' samples. The DNA of the CDR3 is TGTGCCAGCAGCCCCGCGCCCAGGGCTGGGGCCAACGTCCTGACTTTC. As protein: CASSPAPRAGANVLTF.